Shown below are 31 T cell receptor beta chains from a single sample sequenced in a study of blood T cell repertoires in COVID-19. Generated by immunoSEQ multiplex PCR, the TCRdb table keeps only in-frame clones and is missing some. This sample has a few hundred thousand clones, with 86% found just once. Sample: peripheral blood. The receptors here all came from a man of 80 years or more with acute or convalescent COVID-19.

This chain links TRBV5-4 with TRBJ1-1, with D perhaps TRBD1 (6 bases). The CDR3 has 15 amino acids. Germline V gene sequence: CDR1 SGHNT, CDR2 YYREEE (reference sequence). The V end lost 4 bases, the J end lost 6 bases, and 19 bases lay between the germline ends. The CDR3 coding sequence is TGTGCCAGCAGCCCGGCAGGCGGGGGCAGTGCTGAAGCTTTCTTT. It specifies CASSPAGGGSAEAFF. The full variable domain, with the rest looked up from reference TRBV5-4 and TRBJ1-1, is ETGVTQSPTHLIKTRGQQVTLRCSSQSGHNTVSWYQQALGQGPQFIFQYYREEENGRGNFPPRFSGLQFPNYSSELNVNALELDDSALYLCASSPAGGGSAEAFFGQGTRLTVV.

The J gene is TRBJ2-7, the V gene TRBV28; TRBD2 might be the D (7 bases). Trimming cost V 6 bases and J 0 bases, with 15 bases left between them. In germline, CDR1 is MDHEN, CDR2 SYDVKM. The CDR3 consists of 15 residues. The CDR3 region has the DNA TGTGCCAGCAGGGGGGGGGCGAAACTCTCCTACGAGCAGTACTTC. Translated, it gives CASRGGAKLSYEQYF.

This CDR3 is CASSRDRGNTIYF. For the CDR3, the DNA is TGTGCCAGCAGCCGGGACAGGGGAAACACCATATATTTT. V is TRBV2 and J is TRBJ1-3, with 8 bases fitting TRBD1. The germline gives CDR1 SNHLY, CDR2 FYNNEI. Trimming took 6 bases from V and 4 from J; bases not matched to a gene: 2. This CDR3 comprises 13 residues.

V is TRBV24-1 and J is TRBJ1-2, with 9 bases that match TRBD1. The trim removed 9 bases at V and 8 bases at J, leaving 3 bases unmatched. The CDR3 is made up of 11 amino acids. Germline-derived CDR1 and CDR2 are KGHDR and SFDVKD. CDR3 loop: CATGQGMGYTF. The CDR3 nucleotides are TGTGCCACCGGACAGGGGATGGGCTACACCTTC.

The chain carries TRBV14 and TRBJ1-1; D perhaps matches TRBD1 (6 bases). In germline, CDR1 is SGHDN, CDR2 FVKESK. The CDR3 extends over 14 amino acids. V was pared by 3 bases and J by 4 bases, with 12 bases between. The CDR3 bases are TGTGCCAGCAGCCACGCAGGGGCGGCCACTGAAGCTTTCTTT. The encoded protein is CASSHAGAATEAFF. The entire variable domain, with the rest obtained from reference TRBV14 and TRBJ1-1, is as follows: EAGVTQFPSHSVIEKGQTVTLRCDPISGHDNLYWYRRVMGKEIKFLLHFVKESKQDESGMPNNRFLAERTGGTYSTLKVQPAELEDSGVYFCASSHAGAATEAFFGQGTRLTVV.

The rearrangement links TRBV6-5 to TRBJ1-2; a possible D gene is TRBD1 (6 bases). Germline lookup yields CDR1 MNHEY and CDR2 SVGAGI. The CDR3 covers 13 residues. V was shortened by 4 bases and J by 7 bases, with 13 bases between the two germline ends. The CDR3 DNA follows: TGTGCCAGCAGTTTTTCGGGGGGCTCTGGCTACACCTTC. It yields the protein CASSFSGGSGYTF.

CDR3 nucleotides: TGTGCCAGCAGCCCCCGAGGACAGGGCGCTTCACCCCTCCACTTT. Translating gives CASSPRGQGASPLHF. V gene TRBV28 combines with J gene TRBJ1-6; 8 nucleotides line up with TRBD1. The trim removed 6 bases at V and 9 bases at J, leaving 10 bases unmatched. There are 15 residues in the CDR3. Per germline, CDR1 MDHEN and CDR2 SYDVKM.

The chain combines TRBV4-1 with TRBJ2-3, with 9 nucleotides matching TRBD2. Germline CDR1 MGHRA, CDR2 YSYEKL. J lost 4 bases, V lost 0 bases, and 8 bases had no gene match. CDR3 length: 17 residues. The CDR3 here is CASSQDRERGVPDTQYF. The CDR3 DNA is TGCGCCAGCAGCCAAGATCGAGAGCGGGGGGTCCCAGATACGCAGTATTTT.

The chain carries TRBV24-1 and TRBJ2-1, with TRBD1 identical over 10 bases. Germline assignment: CDR1 KGHDR and CDR2 SFDVKD. This CDR3 has 14 amino acids. V shed 8 bases, J shed 8 bases, and the junction held 8 bases outside the gene matches. CDR3 sequence reads: CATNTGQGNHEQFF. CDR3 coding DNA: TGTGCCACCAATACGGGACAGGGGAACCATGAGCAGTTCTTC.

The chain combines TRBV15 with TRBJ2-7; possible D gene TRBD1, 6 bases. CDR3 length equals 15 residues. Germline lookup yields CDR1 LNHNV and CDR2 YYDKDF (reference sequence). Trimming took 2 bases from V and 0 from J, leaving 11 bases between them. CDR3 bases: TGTGCCACCAGCAGAACAGGGTTCAGCTCCTACGAGCAGTACTTC. This gives the protein CATSRTGFSSYEQYF.

The rearrangement joins TRBV21-1 to TRBJ1-4; the table's D gene call, TRBD1, was not cross checked with the DNA. TRBV21-1 is a pseudogene. The CDR3 is made up of 15 amino acids. CDR3 DNA sequence: TGTGCCAGCAGCAAAGTGGAGGGGGCTGGGGAAAAACTGTTTTTT. Its translation is CASSKVEGAGEKLFF.

The rearrangement uses TRBV18 and TRBJ1-2; D ambiguous. Trimming left V 4 bases short and J 1 base short, with 10 bases between. Germline V gives CDR1 KGHSH, CDR2 LQKENI. The CDR3 totals 14 residues. In DNA form, the CDR3 reads TGTGCCAGCTCACTAGAGCTCCTTAACTATGGCTACACCTTC. Its translation is CASSLELLNYGYTF.

The table lists this clone with a few counts. V and J are TRBV7-2 and TRBJ1-5, with D possibly being TRBD1 (5 bases). With 1 base removed from V and 3 bases from J, the gap between germline ends came to 13 bases. CDR1 is SGHTA, CDR2 FQGNSA, per germline. The CDR3 covers 16 residues. This CDR3 is CASSLEGQGNNQPQHF. CDR3 sequence (DNA): TGTGCCAGCAGCTTAGAGGGCCAGGGTAACAATCAGCCCCAGCATTTT.

The chain is built from TRBV6-1 and TRBJ2-5; 10 bases align to TRBD2. Germline V gene data show CDR1 as MNHNS and CDR2 as SASEGT. Germline trimming cut 0 bases from V and 4 bases from J; bases unmatched to any gene: 8. The CDR3 has 17 residues. CDR3 region: CASSEALSGGAGETQYF. DNA for the CDR3: TGTGCCAGCAGTGAAGCCCTCAGCGGGGGGGCCGGAGAGACCCAGTACTTC.

V usage is TRBV13 and J usage is TRBJ2-7; 8 nucleotides agree with TRBD1. CDR1 is PRHDT and CDR2 is FYEKMQ in the germline V gene (reference sequence). The CDR3 spans 14 residues. With V trimmed by 5 bases and J by 3 bases, 6 bases remained unmatched. This chain's CDR3 is CASSARTGSYEQYF. The CDR3 nucleotides are TGTGCCAGCAGCGCACGGACAGGGAGCTACGAGCAGTACTTC.

The chain joins TRBV7-2 to TRBJ1-2; the match to TRBD1 covers 10 bases. The V and J ends lost 5 bases and 10 bases, in that order; junction bases with no gene match: 13. This CDR3 region has 15 residues. Germline loops: CDR1 SGHTA, CDR2 FQGNSA. The CDR3 reads CASSPDRGREEYYTF. The CDR3 bases are TGTGCCAGCAGCCCCGACAGGGGGCGTGAGGAGTACTACACCTTC.

This chain uses TRBV29-1 with TRBJ2-5; possible D gene TRBD2, 5 bases. The V end was cut by 3 bases, the J end by 4 bases, with 9 bases between. In germline, CDR1 is SQVTM, CDR2 ANQGSEA. CDR3 length: 12 amino acids. This CDR3 is CSVDLATETQYF. CDR3 sequence (DNA): TGCAGCGTTGACCTAGCTACAGAGACCCAGTACTTC.

This sequence joins TRBV5-1 and TRBJ1-1; D is uncertain. CDR1 and CDR2 (germline): SGHRS, YFSETQ. The V gene lost 4 bases and the J gene lost 3 bases, with 13 bases spanning the gap. There are 14 residues in the CDR3. The CDR3: CASSVGIIHTEAFF. The CDR3 region has the DNA TGCGCCAGCAGCGTCGGGATAATACACACTGAAGCTTTCTTT. The full variable domain, with the rest looked up from reference TRBV5-1 and TRBJ1-1, is KAGVTQTPRYLIKTRGQQVTLSCSPISGHRSVSWYQQTPGQGLQFLFEYFSETQRNKGNFPGRFSGRQFSNSRSEMNVSTLELGDSALYLCASSVGIIHTEAFFGQGTRLTVV.

J is TRBJ1-2 and V is TRBV5-4, with 9 bases that match TRBD1. Germline CDR1 and CDR2: SGHNT and YYREEE (reference sequence). The CDR3 sequence is 14 residues long. J was trimmed by 11 bases and V by 0 bases; bases with no gene match: 8. CDR3 sequence: CASSLVKTGGYYTF. DNA of the CDR3: TGTGCCAGCAGCTTGGTTAAGACAGGGGGTTATTACACCTTC.

J is TRBJ2-1 and V is TRBV2; 11 bases align to TRBD2. Germline-derived CDR1 and CDR2 are SNHLY and FYNNEI. J gave up 7 bases and V 1 base, and 0 bases lay outside the gene matches. This CDR3 region has 14 residues. The CDR3 region is CASSEGLAGNEQFF. CDR3 coding DNA: TGTGCCAGCAGTGAAGGACTAGCGGGGAATGAGCAGTTCTTC. Using reference TRBV2 and TRBJ2-1 for the parts outside the CDR3, the full variable domain is EPEVTQTPSHQVTQMGQEVILRCVPISNHLYFYWYRQILGQKVEFLVSFYNNEISEKSEIFDDQFSVERPDGSNFTLKIRSTKLEDSAMYFCASSEGLAGNEQFFGPGTRLTVL.

This chain links TRBV12-3 or TRBV12-4 with TRBJ1-6, with a possible D match to TRBD1 (5 bases). V shed 4 bases and J shed 9 bases, with 7 bases lying between them. This CDR3 is 12 amino acids long. CDR3 sequence reads: CASSWGGSPLHF. CDR3 bases: TGTGCCAGCAGTTGGGGGGGTTCACCCCTCCACTTT.

V and J are TRBV10-3 and TRBJ2-5, with 8 bases identical to TRBD1. The germline CDR1 and CDR2 sequences are ENHRY and SYGVKD. Germline trimming cut 3 bases from V and 5 bases from J; bases unmatched to any gene: 5. There are 14 residues in the CDR3. Here the CDR3 DNA reads TGTGCCATCAGTGATCAGGGGGCCCGGGAGACCCAGTACTTC. Encoded protein: CAISDQGARETQYF.

J is TRBJ1-1 and V is TRBV7-2, with D maybe TRBD1 (5 bases). V was shortened by 5 bases and J by 1 base, with 11 bases between the two germline ends. Germline V gene data show CDR1 as SGHTA and CDR2 as FQGNSA. The CDR3 contains 14 residues. The CDR3 DNA reads TGTGCCAGCAGCACGAGACAGAGGAACACTGAAGCTTTCTTT. It yields the protein CASSTRQRNTEAFF.

The gene calls are TRBV5-6 and TRBJ2-5, with TRBD1 identical over 10 bases. With V trimmed by 3 bases and J by 1 base, 3 bases remained unmatched. Per germline, CDR1 SGHDT and CDR2 YYEEEE. The CDR3 runs to 15 residues. The CDR3 sequence is CASSWDRGPQETQYF. Written as DNA, the CDR3 is TGTGCCAGCAGCTGGGACAGGGGCCCCCAAGAGACCCAGTACTTC.

The chain couples TRBV27 to TRBJ1-5; D might be TRBD1 (5 bases). V lost 6 bases and J 6 bases, leaving 9 bases between the germline ends. Germline V gene lookup returns CDR1 MNHEY and CDR2 SMNVEV (reference sequence). The CDR3 is made up of 12 amino acids. The CDR3 here is CASRSGFQPQHF. For the CDR3, the DNA is TGTGCCAGCAGATCAGGGTTTCAGCCCCAGCATTTT.

Here the CDR3 DNA reads TGTGCCAGCTCACCTCAGGGGGTCGTTGGCACTGAAGCTTTCTTT. Translation gives CASSPQGVVGTEAFF. The genes are TRBV18 and TRBJ1-1; TRBD1 matches 7 bases. This CDR3 is built from 15 residues. V shed 3 bases, J shed 4 bases, and the junction held 8 bases outside the gene matches. CDR1 KGHSH and CDR2 LQKENI come from the germline V gene.

This clone appeared once. The chain recombines TRBV7-6 with TRBJ2-7; tentatively, D is TRBD1 (6 bases). The CDR3 has 18 amino acids. Germline V gene sequence: CDR1 SGHVS, CDR2 FNYEAQ. V lost 0 bases and J lost 2, with 20 bases in between. DNA of the CDR3: TGTGCCAGCAGCTTAGCCCGGCCCTCCGGGACACACCCCTACGAGCAGTACTTC. It codes for CASSLARPSGTHPYEQYF.

The chain carries TRBV6-1 and TRBJ2-7; unclear D gene. The V and J ends lost 0 bases and 6 bases respectively, with 12 bases between them. This CDR3 has 14 amino acids. Germline CDR1 and CDR2: MNHNS and SASEGT. The CDR3 is CASSEANLRLEQYF. DNA of the CDR3: TGTGCCAGCAGTGAAGCAAACCTGAGGCTCGAGCAGTACTTC.

The chain joins TRBV15 to TRBJ1-1; D gene ambiguous. CDR3 length: 16 residues. The germline gives CDR1 LNHNV, CDR2 YYDKDF (reference sequence). Trimming removed 0 bases at V and 1 base at J, with 12 bases between. This CDR3 reads CATSRDRGVKNTEAFF. The DNA of the CDR3 is TGTGCCACCAGCAGAGATCGCGGAGTAAAGAACACTGAAGCTTTCTTT.

Regarding this clone: The sample contains more than one DNA sequence encoding this CDR3. V and J are TRBV7-2 and TRBJ1-2; possibly TRBD1 for D (5 bases). The CDR3 sequence is 13 residues long. Germline V gene lookup returns CDR1 SGHTA and CDR2 FQGNSA. V lost 5 bases and J lost 6, with 13 bases in between. CDR3 in DNA: TGTGCCAGCAGCCCCAGGGCGGGGGATGGCTACACCTTC. It yields the protein CASSPRAGDGYTF.

This chain connects TRBV27 to TRBJ1-1, with unresolved D. Germline V gene sequence: CDR1 MNHEY, CDR2 SMNVEV (reference sequence). Trimming shortened V by 5 bases and J by 1 base, and 14 bases separated the two germline ends. This CDR3 region has 15 residues. This chain's CDR3 is CASSPSRERNTEAFF. In DNA form, the CDR3 reads TGTGCCAGCAGTCCATCCCGGGAGAGGAACACTGAAGCTTTCTTT.